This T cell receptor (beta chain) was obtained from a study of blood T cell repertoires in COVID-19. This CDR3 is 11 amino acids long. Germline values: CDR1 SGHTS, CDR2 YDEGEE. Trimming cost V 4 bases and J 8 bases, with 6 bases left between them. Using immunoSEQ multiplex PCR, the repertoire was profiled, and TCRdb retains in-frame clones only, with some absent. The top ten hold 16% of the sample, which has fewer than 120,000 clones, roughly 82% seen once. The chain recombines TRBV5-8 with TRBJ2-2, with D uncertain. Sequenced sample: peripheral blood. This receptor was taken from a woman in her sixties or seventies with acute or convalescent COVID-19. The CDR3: CASSPVGELFF. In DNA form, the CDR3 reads TGTGCCAGCAGCCCCGTTGGGGAGCTGTTTTTT.